Sequencing of this TCR beta chain was carried out in a study of Ad26.COV2.S vaccination and SARS-CoV-2 variants (dated by TCRdb to the early 2020s). Background on the whole study: Donors in the vaccine arm were drawn from COV1001, a multicentre, randomized, double-blind, placebo-controlled phase I-IIa trial testing Ad26.COV2.S in healthy adults. Ad26.COV2.S was administered intramuscularly at a dose of 5x10^10 or 1x10^11 viral particles, either as one shot or as two shots given 56 days apart. TCRbeta repertoire sequencing was used to assess the specificity and breadth of SARS-CoV-2-reactive T cell receptors after Ad26.COV2.S vaccination. The TCR-sequenced set comprised about 32 samples: about 19 Ad26.COV2.S vaccine recipients, 5 placebo recipients and 8 SARS-CoV-2 convalescent individuals. Trial participants were randomized into five groups of five: low-dose or high-dose Ad26.COV2.S given once or twice, or placebo on both occasions. Investigators remained blinded to trial group allocation during experiments and outcome assessment. What the authors observed across the whole study: Vaccine and placebo recipients had comparable non-spike TCR breadth, which fits with the vaccine containing only spike. Higher spike-specific TCR breadth was observed in Ad26.COV2.S recipients than in placebo recipients (P = 0.0014). The study was not powered for comparison of responses between vaccine doses or regimens. The authors noted that total T cell responses may have been underestimated by the TCR breadth and depth analyses. After vaccination, substantial breadth of spike-specific CD8+ and CD4+ T cell responses was reported.

According to the study, the label for this sample's treatment or condition signals: some 19 received Ad26.COV2.S at low or high dose, single or two shots; 5 received placebo; per-sample allocation not given. Repertoires of vaccine and placebo recipients were sequenced from samples collected on day 63 after the first injection. Cohort 1b enrolled 20 to 30 adults aged 18-55 years at a single site in Boston, USA, between 29 July and 7 August 2020. As a vaccine, Ad26.COV2.S was a replication-incompetent adenovirus type 26 vector that expressed a prefusion-stabilized SARS-CoV-2 spike protein derived from the original Wuhan strain. The immunoSEQ Assay was used to sequence TCRbeta CDR3 regions. After extraction, genomic DNA underwent amplification by bias-controlled multiplex PCR, followed by high-throughput sequencing. Regarding the original processing steps: To quantify the absolute abundance of every unique TCRbeta CDR3 region, sequences were collapsed and filtered. T cell fraction was estimated by normalizing TCRbeta template counts to usable DNA, with usable DNA measured through amplification of reference genes found in all nucleated cells. Repertoire TCRs were annotated as SARS-CoV-2-specific by exact matching of V gene, CDR3 amino acid sequence and J gene to a known reactive TCR set. The reference SARS-CoV-2 TCR set was derived from MIRA and filtered for enrichment in COVID-19-positive ImmuneCODE repertoires, a step that removed public or cross-reactive TCRs. Using the MIRA antigens, annotated TCRs were further analysed by specific ORF or by position within an ORF. Breadth was defined as the number of annotated unique rearrangements divided by the total number of unique productive rearrangements, and depth was defined as the summed frequency of the annotated unique rearrangements. Group comparisons of TCR breadth used two-sided Wilcoxon rank-sum tests. Held by TCRdb, this immuneACCESS table contains in-frame sequences only and omits some clones. Under half of the omission traces to an unresolved V gene where checked; the cause of the rest is unknown. V, J and clone size are those of that table, while D and trimming were read from the DNA. For this sample the table gives 350,000 to 400,000 clones, of which approximately 91% were detected only once. Approximately 3.7% of the sample lies in the top ten.

With respect to this clone: What this receptor recognizes is not known. Base-call qualities are not available, and no considerably larger clone is one nucleotide away.

Sample: peripheral blood, taken in a trial of Ad26.COV2.S vaccine versus placebo. This sequence was found in a person between 18 and 60 years old who received the Ad26.COV2.S COVID-19 vaccine or a placebo.

The bases read TGTGCCAGTAGTGCCGACAGGGCCGACTCTGGAAACACCATATATTTT. Translation gives CASSADRADSGNTIYF. Rearrangement joined TRBV19 to TRBJ1-3, and 7 bases in between align with TRBD1. V is pruned by 5 bases and J by 0 bases, leaving 7 bases of the junction without a gene match. The CDR1 and CDR2 encoded by the germline V gene (reference sequence) are LNHDA and SQIVND. The CDR3 measures 16 amino acids from cysteine to phenylalanine. CDR3 DNA only is kept here, 48 bases in frame from base 1.